This paragraph covers one T cell receptor beta chain sequence. The specificity of this receptor is unknown. The cohort comprised hundreds of healthy bone marrow donors. At the time of sampling, all cohort members were nominally healthy, though unrecorded immune exposures were likely present. The donor tested CMV seronegative, placing the donor among the 350 to 400 seronegative members of the cohort. Each donor provided a peripheral blood sample, and peripheral blood mononuclear cells were used for TCR beta sequencing. The Qiagen DNeasy Blood Extraction Kit was used to extract genomic DNA from the blood cell samples. The germline V gene gives CDR1 as SQVTM and CDR2 as ANQGSEA. The CDR3 goes from the cysteine to the phenylalanine over 14 residues. Only the CDR3 portion is preserved as DNA: 42 bases, with reading frame beginning at the first base. V is reduced by 6 bases and J by 2 bases, leaving a spacing of 14 bases between them.

Libraries came from the immunoSEQ multiplex PCR assay. For the multiplex PCR, a mixture combining 60 forward primers for TCR Vbeta segments and 13 reverse primers for TCR Jbeta segments was used. The CDR3 region of rearranged TCR beta genes was amplified from genomic DNA by a multiplex PCR assay. The Illumina HiSeq System was used to sequence the amplified TCR beta libraries as 87-base-pair reads. Per the source publication's procedure: A later analysis counted approximately 76 million unique TCR beta chains across the 550 to 750 repertoires, and 9 million to 14 million of these chains were shared by at least two donors. A nearest-neighbor algorithm error-corrected the raw reads and collapsed the reads into unique sequences, merging closely related sequences to remove PCR and sequencing errors. V, D and J gene segments were assigned by aligning CDR3 sequences to IMGT reference sequences. For a sequence to be retained, at least a six-nucleotide match to both a V gene segment and a J gene segment was required. A rearrangement counted as productive if the CDR3 had no stop codons and remained in frame with V and J, and every other rearrangement counted as non-productive. Following IMGT convention, CDR3 was defined as the stretch from the second conserved V-encoded cysteine to the conserved J-encoded phenylalanine. The earlier analysis of fewer than 700 of the donors excluded sequences that lacked an unambiguous match to a single V gene segment. In an earlier analysis of a few hundred of the donors, V segments were called functional above 56.7% productive rearrangements and were called segregating when the between-donor standard deviation exceeded 5%. A statistical classification framework was developed to diagnose cytomegalovirus status using the catalog of TCR beta chain sequences. A later analysis assigned V and J genes by comparing TCR nucleotide sequences with IMGT/GENE-DB human TR gene sequences. Using the TCRdist pipeline, a later analysis assigned CDR3 sequences along with most-parsimonious VDJ recombination scenarios. In a later analysis, every TCR beta chain was defined by the combination of its CDR3 amino acid sequence and its V-gene family, and reads without a unique V-gene family were dropped. As a way to deal with suspected cross-contamination and a sequencing artifact, a later analysis dropped nearly 600 nucleotide sequences that were highly shared and had low generation probability. In a later analysis, a clonal expansion index for each public chain was calculated from normalized within-repertoire ranks of inferred template counts. Generation probabilities in a later analysis came from a VDJ recombination model fitted to out-of-frame rearrangements, and those results were checked against IGoR. In a later analysis, hypergeometric tests were used to score TCR-TCR, TCR-HLA and TCR-CMV co-occurrence, with a repertoire-size bias correction applied to TCR pairs. A later analysis estimated false discovery rates by permuting HLA or CMV assignments 20 times. In a later analysis, co-occurring TCRs were grouped using DBSCAN, and TCRdist sequence similarity was added for clustering within HLA-allele-positive subsets. For co-occurrence clustering, repertoires with fewer than 30,000 or more than 120,000 public chains were excluded, along with five repertoires with anomalous nucleotide sharing. The table comes from immuneACCESS by way of TCRdb, which keeps in-frame sequences with V and J called. Part of the clones is missing from these tables; in studies checked, under half for an unresolved V gene and the rest for unknown reasons. From that table come the V and J calls and clone size; the DNA was used to work out D and trimming. This sample's table carries roughly 120,000 clones. The top ten hold approximately 2.6% of the sample.

This specimen comes from a study of cytomegalovirus exposure and HLA in healthy donors (dated by TCRdb to about 2017). Context from the whole study: An earlier analysis of some 620 of the donors reported roughly 300 Gb of sequence data and 90 million to 120 million unique TCR beta sequences obtained from about 180 million T cells. Among some 410 genotyped donors of the cohort, an average of about 240,000 unique TCR beta nucleotide sequences were sequenced per donor, roughly 20% of them non-productive. Donor age, sex, ethnicity and CMV serostatus were collected together with the repertoire data. Typing coverage varied by locus: about 620-630 donors for A, B, C, DRB1 and DQB1; some 520 for DQA1; some 610 for DPA1; more than 450 for DPB1. All discovery cohort repertoires had been generated on a single sequencing platform. To study patterns of TCR occurrence, a later analysis re-analyzed previously published TCR beta repertoires from 650 to 750 donors and added high-resolution HLA genotyping. Class I and class II HLA loci were covered by the typing at four-digit resolution. In the later analysis, no new phenotypic data were used to find candidate immune exposures; instead, reliance was placed on TCR beta sequences and their occurrence across donors. The study used immunosequencing to profile the T cell repertoires of more than 650 subjects and linked those repertoires to cytomegalovirus serostatus. High-throughput TCR immunosequencing, statistical association of individual TCRs with disease status, and machine learning were combined to predict cytomegalovirus infection status. Of the roughly 390 genotyped donors, over 80% were placed in the genetic ancestry cluster associated with self-reported Caucasian donors. The study aimed to test whether cataloging public T cell receptors could reveal signatures of past pathogen exposure. About five DR-DQ haplotypes were treated as single units for association and clustering because of strong linkage in the cohort. To decide whether each TCR beta V gene segment behaved as functional or pseudogenic, an earlier analysis of 587 of the donors relied on high-throughput TCR beta sequencing. Genome-wide SNP genotypes for about 65% of the 666 donors were used in a later genetic analysis, which treated that subset as a discovery cohort. About 320 gigabases of sequencing data and approximately 85 million unique TCR sequences were included in an early release covering over 600 HLA-typed donors. Along with the approximately 650-subject first cohort, a separate validation cohort of some 130 different subjects was used.

The full study reports these points: In a later analysis, most CMV-associated TCR beta chains were found to appear HLA-restricted, with HLA associations seemingly driven largely by CMV exposure. Because some donors lacked HLA typing at each locus, the association tests relied only on the typed subset. Because the 87-base-pair reads could not distinguish some IMGT-functional V segments, including TRBV6-2 and TRBV6-3, those segments were excluded. For the cohort, immune exposure information was limited to CMV serostatus. Linkage disequilibrium might explain the correlated functional status among segregating V segments, but an unknown experimental factor could not be excluded. A later analysis found that HLA-associated TCR beta chains were more clonally expanded and had lower generation probabilities than equally common non-associated chains. Only TCR beta chains were sequenced in this cohort, and the absence of alpha or paired-chain data limited detectable features. Presence/absence analyses assumed roughly uniform sequencing depth across donors, an assumption that may not hold. According to the authors, the approach could potentially be generalized to other disease states and immunological phenotypes. According to a later analysis, TCR association rates differed among HLA loci, with DRB1 alleles showing the most associated TCRs and HLA-C alleles showing the fewest. Because counts were too low, 15 to 20 rarely observed V segments, including chromosome 9 orphons, were excluded from the earlier analysis of roughly 580 of the donors. In the study, some 180 TCR beta chains were listed as associated with cytomegalovirus. The classifier was reported to diagnose cytomegalovirus status with high specificity and sensitivity in both the original and validation cohorts. According to a later genetic analysis, donors in an Asian-associated ancestry cluster had fewer N-insertions in productive TCRs than the approximately 650-donor mean. A later analysis reported that several top co-occurrence clusters appeared linked to parvovirus B19, influenza, CMV and Epstein-Barr virus. A cluster of highly shared sequence variants was judged likely to represent a technical artifact of the sequencing pipeline. Strong co-occurrence of HLA alleles, especially DR and DQ, made assigning TCR associations to individual alleles difficult. A few of the identified cytomegalovirus-associated TCR beta chains were confirmed in vitro to be specific for cytomegalovirus antigens. In a later genetic analysis, a missense DCLRE1C variant was associated with V-gene and J-gene trimming of TCR beta chains, and the association was replicated in an independent cohort. A further reported finding was that TCR beta sequences accurately predicted the HLA-A and HLA-B alleles for most subjects in the first cohort. In an earlier analysis of 450 to 750 of the donors, most TCR beta V segments appeared in productive rearrangements about 90% or about 30% of the time, broadly matching IMGT annotations. Most TCR sequences were seen in very few donors, while some public TCRs were found in many individuals. A later analysis associated about 18,000 TCR beta sequences with specific HLA alleles at a false discovery rate of 0.05.

Input material: PBMCs. The chain couples TRBV29-1 to TRBJ2-1, and the D gene may be TRBD2, 6 bases matching. The TCR sequence derives from a man aged 30-40 years in good health and CMV-seronegative. The DNA reads as follows: TGCAGCGTCCGCGGGGATACTCCCTACAATGAGCAGTTCTTC. It codes for CSVRGDTPYNEQFF.